This TCR beta chain was captured in a study of T-cell reconstitution after alpha-beta-depleted transplantation in children. Unique molecular identifiers were incorporated when the TCRbeta library was constructed. One entry per CDR3 protein, called by TCRdb with MiXCR from the PCR reads. The data show about 97,000 distinct CDR3 sequences, approximately 8% seen once. For this clonotype: What it recognizes is unknown.

The study, taken as a whole, reports: Once a year had passed after transplant, T-cell counts and diversity came mostly from newly produced T cells. Some patients' high day-60 TCRbeta diversity was traced to surviving recipient T cells and thymic progenitors. The origin of alpha-beta T cells about two months after transplant was reportedly several hundred expanded graft clones.

The sample here was PBMCs, taken before TCRalphabeta/CD19-depleted stem cell transplant. The receptor was derived from a boy aged 2-9 years with acute lymphoblastic leukemia, due to receive a stem cell transplant.

The CDR3 loop is CASSSTIKPQHF. The CDR3 DNA follows: TGTGCCAGCAGCTCCACGATAAAGCCCCAGCATTTT. The chain uses TRBV7-8 and TRBJ1-5; D unclear. The V gene lost 4 bases and the J gene lost 8 bases, with 9 bases spanning the gap. The CDR3 is made up of 12 amino acids. The germline V gene has CDR1 SGHVS and CDR2 FQNEAQ.